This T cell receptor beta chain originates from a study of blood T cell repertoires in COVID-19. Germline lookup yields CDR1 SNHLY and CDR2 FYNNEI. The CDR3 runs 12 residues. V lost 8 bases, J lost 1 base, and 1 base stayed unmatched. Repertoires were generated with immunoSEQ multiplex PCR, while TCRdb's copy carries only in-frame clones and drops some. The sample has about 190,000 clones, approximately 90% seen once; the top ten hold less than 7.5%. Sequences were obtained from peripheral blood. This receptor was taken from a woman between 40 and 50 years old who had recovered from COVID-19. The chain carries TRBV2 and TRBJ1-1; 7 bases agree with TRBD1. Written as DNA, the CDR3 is TGTGCCAGCGGGACAGCGAACACTGAAGCTTTCTTT. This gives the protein CASGTANTEAFF.